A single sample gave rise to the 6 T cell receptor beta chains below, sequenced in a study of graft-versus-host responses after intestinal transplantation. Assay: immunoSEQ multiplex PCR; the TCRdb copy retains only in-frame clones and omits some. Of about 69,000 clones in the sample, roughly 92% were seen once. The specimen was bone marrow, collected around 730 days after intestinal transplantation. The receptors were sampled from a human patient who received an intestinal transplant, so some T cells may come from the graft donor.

For the CDR3, the DNA is TGTGCCAGTTTGAAAGACCGGGAGCAGGAGGACTCACCCCTCCACTTT. This encodes CASLKDREQEDSPLHF. V and J are TRBV28 and TRBJ1-6; D gene ambiguous. This CDR3 is 16 amino acids long. From germline, CDR1 is MDHEN and CDR2 SYDVKM. The V gene lost 9 bases and the J gene lost 10 bases, with 25 bases spanning the gap.

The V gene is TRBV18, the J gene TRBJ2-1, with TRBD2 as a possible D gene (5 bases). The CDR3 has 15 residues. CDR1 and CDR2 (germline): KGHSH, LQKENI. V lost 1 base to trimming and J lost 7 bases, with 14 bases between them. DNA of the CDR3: TGTGCCAGCTCACCACTAGGACTGGAAGGTAATGAGCAGTTCTTC. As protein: CASSPLGLEGNEQFF.

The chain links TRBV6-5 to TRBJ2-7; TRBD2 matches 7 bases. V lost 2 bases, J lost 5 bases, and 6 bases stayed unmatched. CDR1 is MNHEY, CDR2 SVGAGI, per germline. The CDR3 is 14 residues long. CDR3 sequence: CASSYGDYSDEQYF. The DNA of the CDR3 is TGTGCCAGCAGTTACGGGGACTATTCCGACGAGCAGTACTTC.

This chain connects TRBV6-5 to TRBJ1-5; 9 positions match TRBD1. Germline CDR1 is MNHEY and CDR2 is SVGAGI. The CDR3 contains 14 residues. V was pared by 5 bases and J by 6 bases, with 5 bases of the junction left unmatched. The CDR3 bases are TGTGCCAGCAGTCCGGGACAGGGTATTCAGCCCCAGCATTTT. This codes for CASSPGQGIQPQHF.

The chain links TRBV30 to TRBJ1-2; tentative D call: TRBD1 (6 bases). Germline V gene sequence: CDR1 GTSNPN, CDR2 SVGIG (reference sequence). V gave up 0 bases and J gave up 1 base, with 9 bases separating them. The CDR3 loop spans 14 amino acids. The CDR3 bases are TGTGCCTGGAGTGTAAGGGGGAGTAACTATGGCTACACCTTC. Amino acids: CAWSVRGSNYGYTF.

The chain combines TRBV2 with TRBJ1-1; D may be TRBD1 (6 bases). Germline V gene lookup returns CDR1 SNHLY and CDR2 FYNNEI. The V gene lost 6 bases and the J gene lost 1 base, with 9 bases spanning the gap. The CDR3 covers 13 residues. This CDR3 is CASSDRSNTEAFF. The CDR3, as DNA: TGTGCCAGCAGCGACAGGTCGAACACTGAAGCTTTCTTT.